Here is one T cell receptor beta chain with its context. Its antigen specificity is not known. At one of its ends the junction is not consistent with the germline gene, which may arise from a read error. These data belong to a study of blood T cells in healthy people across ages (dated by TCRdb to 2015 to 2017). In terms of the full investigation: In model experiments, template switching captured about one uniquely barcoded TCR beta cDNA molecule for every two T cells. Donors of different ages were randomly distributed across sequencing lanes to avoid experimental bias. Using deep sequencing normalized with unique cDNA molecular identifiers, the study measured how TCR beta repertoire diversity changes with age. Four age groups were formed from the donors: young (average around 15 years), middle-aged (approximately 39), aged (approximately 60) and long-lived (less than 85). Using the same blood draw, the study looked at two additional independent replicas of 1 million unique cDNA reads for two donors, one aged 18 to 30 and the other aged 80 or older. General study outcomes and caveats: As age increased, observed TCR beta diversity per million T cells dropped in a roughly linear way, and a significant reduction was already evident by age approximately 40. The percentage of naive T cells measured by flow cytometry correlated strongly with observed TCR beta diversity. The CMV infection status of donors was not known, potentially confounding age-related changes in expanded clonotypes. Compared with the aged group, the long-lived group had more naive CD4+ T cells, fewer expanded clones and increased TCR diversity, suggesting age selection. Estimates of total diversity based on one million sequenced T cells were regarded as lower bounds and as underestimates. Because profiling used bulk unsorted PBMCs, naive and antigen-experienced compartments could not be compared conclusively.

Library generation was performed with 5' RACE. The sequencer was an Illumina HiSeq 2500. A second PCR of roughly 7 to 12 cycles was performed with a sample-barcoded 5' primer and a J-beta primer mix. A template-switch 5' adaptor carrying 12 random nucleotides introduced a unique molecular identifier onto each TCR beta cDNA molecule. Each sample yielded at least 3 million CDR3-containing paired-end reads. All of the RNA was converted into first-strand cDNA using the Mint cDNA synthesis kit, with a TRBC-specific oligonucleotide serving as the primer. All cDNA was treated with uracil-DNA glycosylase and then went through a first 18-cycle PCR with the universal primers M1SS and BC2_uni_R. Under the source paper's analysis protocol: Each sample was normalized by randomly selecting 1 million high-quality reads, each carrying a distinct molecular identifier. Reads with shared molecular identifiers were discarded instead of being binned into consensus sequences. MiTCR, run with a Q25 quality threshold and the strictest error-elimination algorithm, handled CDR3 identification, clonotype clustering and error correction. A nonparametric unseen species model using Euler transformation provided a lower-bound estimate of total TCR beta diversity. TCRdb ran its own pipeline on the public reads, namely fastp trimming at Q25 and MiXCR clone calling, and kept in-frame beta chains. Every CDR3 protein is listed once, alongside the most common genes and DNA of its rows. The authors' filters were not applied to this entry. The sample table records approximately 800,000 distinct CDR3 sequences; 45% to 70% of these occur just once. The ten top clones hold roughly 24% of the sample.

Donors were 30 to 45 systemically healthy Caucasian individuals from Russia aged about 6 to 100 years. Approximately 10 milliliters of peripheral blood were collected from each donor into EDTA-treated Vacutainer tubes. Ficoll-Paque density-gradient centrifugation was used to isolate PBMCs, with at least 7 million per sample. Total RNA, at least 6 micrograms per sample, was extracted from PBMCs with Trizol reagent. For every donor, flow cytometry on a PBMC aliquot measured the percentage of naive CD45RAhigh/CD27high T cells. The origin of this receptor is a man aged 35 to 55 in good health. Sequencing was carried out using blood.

This receptor has the CDR3 CANSRGQGRYGYTF. Read as DNA, the sequence is TGTGCCAACAGTAGAGGACAGGGCCGTTATGGCTACACCTTC. The chain couples TRBV12-3 or TRBV12-4 to TRBJ1-2; a stretch of 8 junction bases matches TRBD1. The CDR3 numbers 14 residues from cysteine through phenylalanine. Only CDR3 DNA remains: 42 bases, in frame from the first base.